This is a list of T cell receptor beta chains from one sample in a study of tumor-infiltrating lymphocytes in localized non-small cell lung cancer. Measured with immunoSEQ multiplex PCR; TCRdb has only the in-frame clones, and not every one. Here the sample spans about 3,800 clones, 66% being singletons. Sequencing was carried out using uninvolved lung tissue not adjacent to the tumor. These TCRs come from a human donor with non-small cell lung cancer. CDR3s include the opening cysteine and the closing phenylalanine or tryptophan. Each record gives: V gene, J gene, CDR3 protein.

v_gene: TRBV19; j_gene: TRBJ2-5; CDR3aa: CASSSGSQETQYF
v_gene: TRBV19; j_gene: TRBJ1-4; CDR3aa: CASSPGTATNEKLFF
v_gene: TRBV18; j_gene: TRBJ1-2; CDR3aa: CASSLMGRDYGYTF
v_gene: TRBV6-6; j_gene: TRBJ2-7; CDR3aa: CASSRGETGDRQYF
v_gene: TRBV30; j_gene: TRBJ2-5; CDR3aa: CAWRPGLAEQETQYF
v_gene: TRBV10-1; j_gene: TRBJ2-1; CDR3aa: CASSERETLDEQFF
v_gene: TRBV5-4; j_gene: TRBJ2-1; CDR3aa: CASSSGLNNEQFF
v_gene: TRBV2; j_gene: TRBJ2-5; CDR3aa: CASSELEGEETQYF
v_gene: TRBV6-5; j_gene: TRBJ2-2; CDR3aa: CASSYSTGWAGELFF
v_gene: TRBV28; j_gene: TRBJ2-2; CDR3aa: CASSPVAGSNTGELFF
v_gene: TRBV7-9; j_gene: TRBJ2-7; CDR3aa: CASSLVGVYEQYF
v_gene: TRBV19; j_gene: TRBJ2-6; CDR3aa: CASSPAFRRFELHSSGANVLTF
v_gene: TRBV30; j_gene: TRBJ1-6; CDR3aa: CACVVNSGSYNSPLHF
v_gene: TRBV15; j_gene: TRBJ1-2; CDR3aa: CATSRDGVPDGYTF
v_gene: TRBV19; j_gene: TRBJ2-1; CDR3aa: CASGDRGGNEQFF
v_gene: TRBV4-1; j_gene: TRBJ1-2; CDR3aa: CASSQGERWPLTF
v_gene: TRBV5-1; j_gene: TRBJ1-4; CDR3aa: CASSQDAGFGTNEKLFF
v_gene: TRBV7-2; j_gene: TRBJ2-2; CDR3aa: CASSLEAAITGELFF